This entry lists 10 T cell receptor beta chains sequenced from one sample in a study of beta chain features in type 1 diabetes (dated by TCRdb to the late 2010s). The method was the immunoSEQ multiplex PCR assay. The entire isolated RNA was reverse transcribed using the High Capacity cDNA Reverse Transcription Kit, and thus expressed TCRB transcripts were sequenced. TCRdb holds this immuneACCESS table with in-frame rearrangements only. Some clones are missing; in checked studies, unresolved V genes explain under half, and the rest has no known cause. A total of roughly 500,000 clones appear in this sample, approximately 10% of them only once. The ten largest make up 0.045% to 0.06% of the sample. Sample: naive CD4+ T cells from blood. The intended sense of this specimen's cell subset or site label: true naive CD4+ T cells. Receptors were obtained from a woman younger than 30 in good health.

The V call is TRBV15, the J call TRBJ2-3; D call uncertain. In germline, CDR1 is LNHNV, CDR2 YYDKDF (reference sequence). Trimming took off 0 bases at V and 6 bases at J, with 13 bases between the two ends. The CDR3 contains 15 residues. CDR3 residues: CATSRDGPGVDTQYF. CDR3 bases: TGTGCCACCAGCAGAGACGGGCCTGGAGTCGATACGCAGTATTTT.

Only a few counts were recorded for this clone. This chain joins TRBV7-6 and TRBJ2-2, with unresolved D. The CDR3 totals 14 residues. V was pared by 5 bases and J by 2 bases, with 9 bases between. Germline values: CDR1 SGHVS, CDR2 FNYEAQ. CDR3 coding DNA: TGTGCCAGCAGCATCCGGTCTAACACCGGGGAGCTGTTTTTT. Protein: CASSIRSNTGELFF.

The chain carries TRBV5-1 and TRBJ2-5; tentatively, D is TRBD1 or TRBD2 (5 bases each). V was cut by 0 bases and J by 1 base, with 7 bases left in between. The CDR3 runs to 14 residues. Germline V lookup: CDR1 SGHRS, CDR2 YFSETQ. The CDR3 coding sequence is TGCGCCAGCAGCTTGGGGGACGTCCAAGAGACCCAGTACTTC. This sequence encodes CASSLGDVQETQYF.

The genes are TRBV10-3 and TRBJ2-7; tentatively, D is TRBD1 (6 bases). Per the germline V gene, CDR1 is ENHRY and CDR2 is SYGVKD. Trimming took off 6 bases at V and 6 bases at J, with 15 bases between the two ends. This CDR3 comprises 13 residues. CDR3 sequence (DNA): TGTGCCATCAGGAACGAGGGGGTCGGCGAGCAGTACTTC. It encodes CAIRNEGVGEQYF.

This clone appeared a few times. The genes are TRBV29-1 and TRBJ1-1; TRBD1 aligns across 7 bases. Per germline, CDR1 SQVTM and CDR2 ANQGSEA. The trim removed 5 bases at V and 1 base at J, leaving 7 bases unmatched. This CDR3 has 14 amino acids. The CDR3 DNA follows: TGCAGCGTTCGATACAGGGGTTGGAACACTGAAGCTTTCTTT. Translation: CSVRYRGWNTEAFF.

The chain couples TRBV29-1 to TRBJ2-3, with D tentatively TRBD1 or TRBD2 (5 bases each). The germline V gene has CDR1 SQVTM and CDR2 ANQGSEA. V lost 7 bases and J 4 bases, leaving 15 bases between the germline ends. This CDR3 region has 13 residues. This CDR3 is CSAARGAADTQYF. Here the CDR3 DNA reads TGCAGCGCCGCCCGAGGGGCGGCAGATACGCAGTATTTT.

This clone was seen a few times. The chain joins TRBV7-2 to TRBJ1-2; no clear D gene. This CDR3 spans 14 amino acids. In germline, CDR1 is SGHTA, CDR2 FQGNSA. The V end lost 5 bases, the J end lost 3 bases, and 13 bases lay between the germline ends. CDR3 bases: TGTGCCAGCAGCGCCGGGCGTGGTGACTATGGCTACACCTTC. Translation gives CASSAGRGDYGYTF.

The chain employs TRBV1 and TRBJ2-1; TRBD2, as called in the table, went unchecked against the DNA. TRBV1 counts as a pseudogene. This CDR3 has 18 residues. DNA of the CDR3: TGCACCAGCAGCCGACCACCGAGGACGGGGGGAGCCTACAATGAGCAGTTCTTC. Protein: CTSSRPPRTGGAYNEQFF.

This chain uses TRBV9 with TRBJ2-5, with 7 bases fitting TRBD2. Per germline, CDR1 SGDLS and CDR2 YYNGEE. The CDR3 spans 13 residues. V dropped 6 bases and J dropped 5; count of bases not matched to a gene: 7. The CDR3 DNA follows: TGTGCCAGCACCCGGAGCGGGGTGGAGACCCAGTACTTC. Its protein is CASTRSGVETQYF.

V and J are TRBV19 and TRBJ2-4; D gene uncertain. CDR3 size: 15 residues. Germline V gives CDR1 LNHDA, CDR2 SQIVND (reference sequence). The V gene lost 5 bases and the J gene lost 0 bases, with 11 bases spanning the gap. The CDR3 sequence is CASSGSSVAKNIQYF. In DNA, the CDR3 is TGTGCCAGTAGTGGAAGCAGTGTAGCCAAAAACATTCAGTACTTC.